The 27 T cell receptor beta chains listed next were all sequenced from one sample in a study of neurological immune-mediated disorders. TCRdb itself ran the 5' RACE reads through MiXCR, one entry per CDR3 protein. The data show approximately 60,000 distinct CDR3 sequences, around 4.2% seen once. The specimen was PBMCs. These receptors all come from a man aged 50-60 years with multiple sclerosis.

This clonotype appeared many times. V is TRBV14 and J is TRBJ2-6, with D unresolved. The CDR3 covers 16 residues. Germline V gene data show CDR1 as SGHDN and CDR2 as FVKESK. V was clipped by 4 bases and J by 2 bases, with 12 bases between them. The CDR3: CASSLSDLPGANVLTF. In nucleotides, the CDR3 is TGTGCCAGCAGCCTAAGCGACCTTCCTGGGGCCAACGTCCTGACTTTC.

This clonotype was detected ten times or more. As DNA, the CDR3 is TGCGCCAGCTGGCTAGGTCTACAGGGCGATACGCAGTATTTT. Its translation is CASWLGLQGDTQYF. This chain links TRBV5-1 with TRBJ2-3, with D tentatively TRBD1 (6 bases). CDR1 and CDR2 (germline): SGHRS, YFSETQ. Trimming stripped 7 bases from V and 6 bases from J, with 18 bases between. The CDR3 is 14 residues long.

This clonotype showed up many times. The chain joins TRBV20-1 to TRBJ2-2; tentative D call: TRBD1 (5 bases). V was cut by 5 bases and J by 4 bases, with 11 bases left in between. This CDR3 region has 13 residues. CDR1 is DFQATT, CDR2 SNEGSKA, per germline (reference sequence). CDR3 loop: CSAGAHLTGELFF. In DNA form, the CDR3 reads TGCAGTGCTGGGGCCCATCTCACCGGGGAGCTGTTTTTT.

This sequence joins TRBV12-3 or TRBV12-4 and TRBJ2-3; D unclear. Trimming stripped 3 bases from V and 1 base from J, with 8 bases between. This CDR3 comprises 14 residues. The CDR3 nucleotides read TGTGCCAGCAGTTTCGGGCAGGGCACAGATACGCAGTATTTT. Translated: CASSFGQGTDTQYF.

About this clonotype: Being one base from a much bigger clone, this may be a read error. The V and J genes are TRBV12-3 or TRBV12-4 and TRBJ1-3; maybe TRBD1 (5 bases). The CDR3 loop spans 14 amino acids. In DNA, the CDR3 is TGTGCCAGCAGCCTGGGGGTAAATGGAAAAACCATATATTTT. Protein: CASSLGVNGKTIYF.

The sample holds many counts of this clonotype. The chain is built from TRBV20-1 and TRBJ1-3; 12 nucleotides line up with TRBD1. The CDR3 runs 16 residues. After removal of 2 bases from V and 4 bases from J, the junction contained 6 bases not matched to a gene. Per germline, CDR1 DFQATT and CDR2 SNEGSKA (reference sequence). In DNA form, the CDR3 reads TGCAGTGCTAGAAACCGGGGACAGGGGGCCGGAAACACCATATATTTT. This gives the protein CSARNRGQGAGNTIYF.

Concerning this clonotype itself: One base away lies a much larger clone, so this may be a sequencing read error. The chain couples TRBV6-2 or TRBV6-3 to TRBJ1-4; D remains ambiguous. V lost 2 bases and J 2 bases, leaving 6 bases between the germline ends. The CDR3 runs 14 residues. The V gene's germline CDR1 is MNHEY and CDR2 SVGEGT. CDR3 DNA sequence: TGTGCCAGCAGTTACGGGAAGACTAATGAAAAACTGTTTTTT. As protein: CASSYGKTNEKLFF.

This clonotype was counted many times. CDR3 coding DNA: TGTGCCACCAGTGATGTGAAGGGGGTGAACACCGGGGAGCTGTTTTTT. It yields the protein CATSDVKGVNTGELFF. The chain has TRBV24-1 and TRBJ2-2, with a tentative D call TRBD1 (6 bases). Germline V CDR1 and CDR2: KGHDR, SFDVKD. V was clipped by 3 bases and J by 1 base, with 11 bases between them. The CDR3 has 16 amino acids.

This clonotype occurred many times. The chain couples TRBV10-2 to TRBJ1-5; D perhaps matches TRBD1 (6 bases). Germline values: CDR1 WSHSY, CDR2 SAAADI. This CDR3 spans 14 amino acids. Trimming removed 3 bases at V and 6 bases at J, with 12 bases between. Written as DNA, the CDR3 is TGCGCCAGCAGTGACGACCCAGGGGTTCAGCCCCAGCATTTT. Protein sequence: CASSDDPGVQPQHF.

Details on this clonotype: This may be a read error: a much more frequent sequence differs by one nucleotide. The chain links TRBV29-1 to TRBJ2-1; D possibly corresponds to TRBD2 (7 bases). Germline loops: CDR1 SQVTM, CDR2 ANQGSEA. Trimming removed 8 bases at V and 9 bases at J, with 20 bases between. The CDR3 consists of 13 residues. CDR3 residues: CSCAGARRGEQFF. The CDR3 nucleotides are TGCAGCTGCGCGGGGGCTCGGAGGGGTGAGCAGTTCTTC.

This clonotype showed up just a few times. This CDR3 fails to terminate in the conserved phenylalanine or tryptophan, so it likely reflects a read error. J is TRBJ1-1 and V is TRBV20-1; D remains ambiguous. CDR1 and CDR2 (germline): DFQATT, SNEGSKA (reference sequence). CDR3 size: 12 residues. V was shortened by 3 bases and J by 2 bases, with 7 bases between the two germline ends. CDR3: CSASGVNTEAFN. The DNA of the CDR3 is TGCAGTGCTAGTGGGGTCAACACTGAAGCTTTCAAT.

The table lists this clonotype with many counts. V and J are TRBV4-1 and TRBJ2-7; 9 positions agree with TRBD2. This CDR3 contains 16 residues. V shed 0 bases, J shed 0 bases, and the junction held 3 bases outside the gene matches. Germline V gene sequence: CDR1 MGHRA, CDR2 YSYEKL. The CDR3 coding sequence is TGCGCCAGCAGCCAAGACGGCGGGAGGGTCTCCTACGAGCAGTACTTC. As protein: CASSQDGGRVSYEQYF.

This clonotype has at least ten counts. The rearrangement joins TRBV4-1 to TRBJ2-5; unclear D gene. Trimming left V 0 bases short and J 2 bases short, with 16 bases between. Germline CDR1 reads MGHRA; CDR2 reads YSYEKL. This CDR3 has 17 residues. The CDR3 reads CASSQETLGTIQETQYF. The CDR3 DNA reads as TGCGCCAGCAGCCAAGAAACTCTCGGTACTATACAAGAGACCCAGTACTTC.

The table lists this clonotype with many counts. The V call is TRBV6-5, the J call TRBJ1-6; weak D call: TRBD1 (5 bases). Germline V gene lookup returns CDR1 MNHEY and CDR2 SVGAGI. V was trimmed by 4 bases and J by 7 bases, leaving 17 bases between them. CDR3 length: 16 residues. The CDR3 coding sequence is TGTGCCAGCAGTTGGGGGTGGTTAACGCTAAATTCACCCCTCCACTTT. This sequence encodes CASSWGWLTLNSPLHF.

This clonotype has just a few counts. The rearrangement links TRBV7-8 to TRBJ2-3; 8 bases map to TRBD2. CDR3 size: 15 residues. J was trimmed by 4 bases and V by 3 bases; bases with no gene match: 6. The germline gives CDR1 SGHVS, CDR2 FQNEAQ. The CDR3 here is CASSFDGRGADTQYF. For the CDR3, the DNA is TGTGCCAGCAGCTTCGACGGGAGGGGTGCAGATACGCAGTATTTT.

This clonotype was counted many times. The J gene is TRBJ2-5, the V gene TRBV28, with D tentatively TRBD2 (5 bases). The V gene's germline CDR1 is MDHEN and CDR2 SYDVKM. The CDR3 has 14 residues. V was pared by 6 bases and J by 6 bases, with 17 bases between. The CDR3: CASSPTQLAKTQYF. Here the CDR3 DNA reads TGTGCCAGCAGCCCGACCCAATTAGCGAAGACCCAGTACTTC.

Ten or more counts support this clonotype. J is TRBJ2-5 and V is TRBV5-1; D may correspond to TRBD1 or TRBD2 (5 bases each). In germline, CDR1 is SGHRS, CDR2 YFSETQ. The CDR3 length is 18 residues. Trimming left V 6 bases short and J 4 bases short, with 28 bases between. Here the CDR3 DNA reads TGCGCCAGCACCTATGGGGACCAGGTGTCGGGGTTAGGAGAGACCCAGTACTTC. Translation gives CASTYGDQVSGLGETQYF.

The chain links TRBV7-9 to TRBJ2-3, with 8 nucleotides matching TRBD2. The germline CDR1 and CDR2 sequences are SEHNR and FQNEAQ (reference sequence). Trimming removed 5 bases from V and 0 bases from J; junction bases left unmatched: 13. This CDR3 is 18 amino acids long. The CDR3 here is CASSPATSGSTSTDTQYF. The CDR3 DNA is TGTGCCAGCAGCCCGGCCACTAGCGGTTCTACTAGCACAGATACGCAGTATTTT.

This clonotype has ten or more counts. The chain's CDR3 is CATSRDRAGGPTGELFF. The CDR3, as DNA: TGTGCCACCAGCAGAGATAGGGCGGGAGGGCCGACCGGGGAGCTGTTTTTT. The chain carries TRBV15 and TRBJ2-2; 9 bases align to TRBD2. The ends lost 0 bases at V and 5 bases at J; junction bases unmatched: 7. Germline V CDR1 and CDR2: LNHNV, YYDKDF (reference sequence). The CDR3 totals 17 residues. Full variable domain (rest looked up from reference TRBV15 and TRBJ2-2): DAMVIQNPRYQVTQFGKPVTLSCSQTLNHNVMYWYQQKSSQAPKLLFHYYDKDFNNEADTPDNFQSRRPNTSFCFLDIRSPGLGDTAMYLCATSRDRAGGPTGELFFGEGSRLTVL.

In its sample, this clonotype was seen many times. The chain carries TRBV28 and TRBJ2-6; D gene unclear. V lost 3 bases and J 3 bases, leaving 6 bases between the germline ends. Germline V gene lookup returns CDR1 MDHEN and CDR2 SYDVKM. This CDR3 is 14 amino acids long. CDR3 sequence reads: CASSFLGGANVLTF. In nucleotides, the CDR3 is TGTGCCAGCAGTTTTTTGGGTGGGGCCAACGTCCTGACTTTC. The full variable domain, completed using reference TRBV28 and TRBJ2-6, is DVKVTQSSRYLVKRTGEKVFLECVQDMDHENMFWYRQDPGLGLRLIYFSYDVKMKEKGDIPEGYSVSREKKERFSLILESASTNQTSMYLCASSFLGGANVLTFGAGSRLTVL.

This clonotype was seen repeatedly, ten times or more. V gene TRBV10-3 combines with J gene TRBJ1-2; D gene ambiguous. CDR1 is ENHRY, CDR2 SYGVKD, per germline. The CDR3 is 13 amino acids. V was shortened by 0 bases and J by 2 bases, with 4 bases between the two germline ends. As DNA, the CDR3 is TGTGCCATCAGTGAGTCCTCCAACTATGGCTACACCTTC. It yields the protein CAISESSNYGYTF.

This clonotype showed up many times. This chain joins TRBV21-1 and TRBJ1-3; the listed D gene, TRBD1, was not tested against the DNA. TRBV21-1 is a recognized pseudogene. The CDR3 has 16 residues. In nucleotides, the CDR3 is TGTGCCAGCAGCAGAGAAGGGACAGGGGCTGGAAACACCATATATTTT. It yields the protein CASSREGTGAGNTIYF.

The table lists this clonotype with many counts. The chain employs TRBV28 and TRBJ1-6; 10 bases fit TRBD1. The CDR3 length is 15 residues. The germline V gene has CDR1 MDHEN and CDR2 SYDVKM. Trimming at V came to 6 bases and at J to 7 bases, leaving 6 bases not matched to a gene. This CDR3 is CASRSQGQGNSPLHF. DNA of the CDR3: TGTGCCAGCAGATCTCAGGGACAGGGGAATTCACCCCTCCACTTT.

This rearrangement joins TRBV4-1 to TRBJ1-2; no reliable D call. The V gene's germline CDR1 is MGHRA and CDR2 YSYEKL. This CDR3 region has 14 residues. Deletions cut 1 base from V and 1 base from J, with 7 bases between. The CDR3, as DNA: TGCGCCAGCAGCCAAGCCGTTCGTAACTATGGCTACACCTTC. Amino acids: CASSQAVRNYGYTF.

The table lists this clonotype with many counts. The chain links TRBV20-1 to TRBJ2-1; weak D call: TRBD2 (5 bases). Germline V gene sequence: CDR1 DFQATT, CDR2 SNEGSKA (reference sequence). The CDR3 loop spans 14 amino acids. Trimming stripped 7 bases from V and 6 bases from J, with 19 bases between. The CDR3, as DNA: TGCAGTGAAACGGGGAGAAATCTTGGCAATGAGCAGTTCTTC. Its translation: CSETGRNLGNEQFF.

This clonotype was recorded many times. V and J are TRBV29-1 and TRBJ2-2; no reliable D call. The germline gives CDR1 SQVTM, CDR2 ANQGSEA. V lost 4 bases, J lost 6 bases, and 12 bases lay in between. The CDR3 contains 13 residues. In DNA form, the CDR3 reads TGCAGCGTTGGACCGAACCATCCCGGGGAGCTGTTTTTT. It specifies CSVGPNHPGELFF.

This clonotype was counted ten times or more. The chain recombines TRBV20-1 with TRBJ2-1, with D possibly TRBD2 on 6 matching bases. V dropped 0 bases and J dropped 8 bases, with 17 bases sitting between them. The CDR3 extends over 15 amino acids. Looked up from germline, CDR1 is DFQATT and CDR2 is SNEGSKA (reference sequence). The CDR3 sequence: CSARDAYGGADEQFF. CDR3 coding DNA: TGCAGTGCTAGAGATGCTTACGGGGGAGCAGATGAGCAGTTCTTC.